These 6 T cell receptor beta chains originate from one sample sequenced in a study of CD4 T cells in relation to SARS-CoV-2 and coronaviruses (dated by TCRdb to about 2021). Receptors were amplified or captured by the immunoSEQ multiplex PCR assay. TCRdb limited this immuneACCESS table to in-frame rearrangements with V and J called. A share of clones is missing; checked studies link under half to unresolved V genes, and the rest is unexplained. The sample table records 60,000 to 65,000 clones; over 90% of these occur just once. The top ten clonotypes cover about 0.14% of the sample. CD4+ T cells from unexposed donors were collected before the COVID-19 pandemic (2011-2018). The sequencing input was naive CD4+ T cells from PBMCs. The sample's cell subset or site label is to be understood as: naive CD4+ T cells isolated by negative enrichment. The receptors come from a human donor in good health.

The J gene is TRBJ2-7, the V gene TRBV4-1, with D perhaps TRBD1 (5 bases). This CDR3 is 14 amino acids long. Germline values: CDR1 MGHRA, CDR2 YSYEKL. Deletions cut 4 bases from V and 6 bases from J, with 16 bases between. The CDR3 loop reads CASSLTGRVGEQYF. The CDR3 region has the DNA TGCGCCAGCAGCCTAACTGGCAGGGTTGGCGAGCAGTACTTC.

This rearrangement joins TRBV15 to TRBJ2-5; TRBD1 might be the D (7 bases). V lost 1 base and J lost 5, with 14 bases in between. Germline assignment: CDR1 LNHNV and CDR2 YYDKDF (reference sequence). The CDR3 extends over 15 amino acids. The CDR3 is CATSRAGGHGETQYF. CDR3 DNA sequence: TGTGCCACCAGCAGAGCAGGGGGGCATGGGGAGACCCAGTACTTC.

This CDR3 reads CAWAVGLTYEQYF. CDR3 in DNA: TGTGCCTGGGCGGTGGGACTCACCTACGAGCAGTACTTC. This chain joins TRBV30 and TRBJ2-7, with D possibly TRBD2 on 6 matching bases. In germline, CDR1 is GTSNPN, CDR2 SVGIG (reference sequence). The CDR3 consists of 13 residues. Trimming removed 5 bases from V and 2 bases from J, with 13 bases in between.

This chain links TRBV12-3 or TRBV12-4 with TRBJ2-7; D possibly corresponds to TRBD1 (5 bases). The CDR3 has 13 residues. V lost 2 bases to trimming and J lost 3 bases, with 8 bases between them. The CDR3 here is CASSLQGRYEQYF. For the CDR3, the DNA is TGTGCCAGCAGTTTACAGGGCCGCTACGAGCAGTACTTC.

V is TRBV7-9 and J is TRBJ1-4, with TRBD1 matching over 9 bases. V dropped 5 bases and J dropped 4; count of bases not matched to a gene: 8. This CDR3 region has 16 residues. Germline assignment: CDR1 SEHNR and CDR2 FQNEAQ (reference sequence). CDR3 DNA: TGTGCCAGCAGCCGAAATCCGGGACAGGGTAATGAAAAACTGTTTTTT. It is translated as CASSRNPGQGNEKLFF.

The rearrangement uses TRBV28 and TRBJ1-4; 7 positions agree with TRBD1. CDR1 MDHEN and CDR2 SYDVKM come from the germline V gene. V was clipped by 2 bases and J by 6 bases; unmatched bases: 9. This CDR3 has 16 residues. The CDR3 coding sequence is TGTGCCAGCAGTTTAGCCGGGACAGAGAGAGATGAAAAACTGTTTTTT. Translating gives CASSLAGTERDEKLFF.